These 13 T cell receptor beta chains share one sample of origin, sequenced in a study of T cell responses to AZD1222 COVID-19 vaccine. Repertoires were generated with immunoSEQ multiplex PCR, while TCRdb's copy carries only in-frame clones and drops some. The repertoire includes about 94,000 clones, 85% of them detected once, and 4.5% sits in the top ten. The source was peripheral blood, collected 28 days after the second AZD1222 dose. These receptors were collected from an adult who received the AZD1222 COVID-19 vaccine.

The genes are TRBV10-1 and TRBJ2-7; D possibly corresponds to TRBD1 (6 bases). Germline assignment: CDR1 WNHNN and CDR2 SYGVQD (reference sequence). CDR3 length equals 14 residues. V lost 2 bases to trimming and J lost 1 base, with 9 bases between them. The CDR3 sequence: CASSETGQSYEQYF. The CDR3 DNA reads TGCGCCAGCAGTGAGACAGGACAGTCCTACGAGCAGTACTTC.

V gene TRBV7-9 combines with J gene TRBJ2-2; TRBD1 or TRBD2 may be the D gene (6 bases each). V was trimmed by 4 bases and J by 3 bases, leaving 24 bases between them. Germline-derived CDR1 and CDR2 are SEHNR and FQNEAQ (reference sequence). This CDR3 is built from 19 residues. This CDR3 reads CASSSSRGGVLTHTGELFF. The CDR3 nucleotides are TGTGCCAGCAGCTCCAGCAGGGGCGGGGTACTAACCCACACCGGGGAGCTGTTTTTT.

The CDR3 nucleotides are TGCGCCAGCAGTGTAACCAGAAGCTACGGGGAGCTGTTTTTT. This sequence encodes CASSVTRSYGELFF. This chain joins TRBV10-1 and TRBJ2-2; D ambiguous. Germline CDR1 reads WNHNN; CDR2 reads SYGVQD (reference sequence). The CDR3 has 14 amino acids. With 4 bases removed from V and 7 bases from J, the gap between germline ends came to 13 bases.

V usage is TRBV7-8 and J usage is TRBJ2-3, with TRBD2 matching over 8 bases. V shed 2 bases and J 6 bases; nucleotides not matched to a gene: 10. CDR1 is SGHVS and CDR2 is FQNEAQ in the germline V gene. The CDR3 consists of 16 residues. CDR3 sequence (DNA): TGTGCCAGCAGCTTATTGGCGGGAGGCCCACCCGATACGCAGTATTTT. This encodes CASSLLAGGPPDTQYF.

V usage is TRBV9 and J usage is TRBJ2-1; 15 bases match TRBD2. Germline V lookup: CDR1 SGDLS, CDR2 YYNGEE. J was trimmed by 10 bases and V by 2 bases; bases with no gene match: 1. The CDR3 covers 14 residues. CDR3 in amino acids: CASSVGTSGGEQFF. CDR3 coding DNA: TGTGCCAGCAGCGTTGGGACTAGCGGGGGGGAGCAGTTCTTC.

This rearrangement joins TRBV5-1 to TRBJ1-2; a possible D gene is TRBD1 (6 bases). The germline V and J ends were trimmed by 0 bases and 7 bases, with 13 bases remaining between them. This CDR3 comprises 14 residues. CDR1 and CDR2 from the germline V gene are SGHRS and YFSETQ. The CDR3 sequence is CASSLVAGDAGYTF. CDR3 sequence (DNA): TGCGCCAGCAGCTTGGTGGCAGGGGATGCTGGCTACACCTTC.

This clone was detected once. The chain has TRBV18 and TRBJ2-7, with 11 nucleotides matching TRBD2. Germline V gene lookup returns CDR1 KGHSH and CDR2 LQKENI. CDR3 length: 17 residues. The junction had 6 bases not matched to a gene; V was cut back by 1 base and J by 1 base. The CDR3 coding sequence is TGTGCCAGCTCACCACTACTAGCGGGAGTCGGGTCCTACGAGCAGTACTTC. Translated: CASSPLLAGVGSYEQYF.

This chain links TRBV19 with TRBJ1-5; no reliable D call. Trimming removed 5 bases from V and 0 bases from J, with 11 bases in between. The CDR3 runs to 15 residues. Germline lookup yields CDR1 LNHDA and CDR2 SQIVND (reference sequence). In nucleotides, the CDR3 is TGTGCCAGTAGTCCCAAACGGTTTAGCAATCAGCCCCAGCATTTT. Amino acids: CASSPKRFSNQPQHF.

The chain uses TRBV19 and TRBJ2-1; the match to TRBD2 covers 11 bases. CDR1 LNHDA and CDR2 SQIVND come from the germline V gene (reference sequence). V trimming: 7 bases; J trimming: 0 bases; junction bases outside the gene matches: 5. There are 16 residues in the CDR3. The CDR3 spells CASTKLAGASYNEQFF. The CDR3 bases are TGTGCCAGTACAAAACTAGCGGGAGCCTCCTACAATGAGCAGTTCTTC.

The chain is built from TRBV27 and TRBJ2-1; a possible D gene is TRBD2 (5 bases). Trimming removed 8 bases at V and 1 base at J, with 18 bases between. CDR3 length: 16 amino acids. The germline V gene encodes CDR1 MNHEY and CDR2 SMNVEV (reference sequence). CDR3 in amino acids: CASRLQAVESYNEQFF. CDR3 coding DNA: TGTGCCAGCCGCCTTCAAGCGGTTGAGTCCTACAATGAGCAGTTCTTC.

The chain carries TRBV19 and TRBJ1-2; possibly TRBD1 for D (6 bases). Germline CDR1 is LNHDA and CDR2 is SQIVND (reference sequence). The V gene lost 9 bases and the J gene lost 2 bases, with 16 bases spanning the gap. The CDR3 covers 14 residues. CDR3: CASNPGGGNYGYTF. CDR3 DNA: TGTGCCAGCAATCCTGGAGGGGGGAACTATGGCTACACCTTC.

The J gene is TRBJ2-4, the V gene TRBV5-8; a possible D gene is TRBD2 (5 bases). V was pared by 4 bases and J by 0 bases, with 17 bases between. Germline values: CDR1 SGHTS, CDR2 YDEGEE. This CDR3 has 17 residues. The CDR3 nucleotides are TGTGCCAGCAGCAAACTAGAGGTTCACCTAGCCAAAAACATTCAGTACTTC. It yields the protein CASSKLEVHLAKNIQYF.

The genes are TRBV30 and TRBJ1-6; D is unclear. The CDR3 is 15 residues long. CDR1 is GTSNPN, CDR2 SVGIG, per germline (reference sequence). V lost 2 bases and J 1 base, leaving 9 bases between the germline ends. The CDR3 protein is CAWSLWRSYNSPLHF. The CDR3 bases are TGTGCCTGGAGTCTTTGGAGATCCTATAATTCACCCCTCCACTTT.